One sample yielded the 8 T cell receptor beta chains listed below, sequenced in a study of T-cell reconstitution after alpha-beta-depleted transplantation in children. Library preparation (for TCRbeta) was performed with unique molecular identifiers. TCRdb redid the calling of the PCR reads with MiXCR, one entry per CDR3 protein. The profile shows approximately 250,000 distinct CDR3 sequences, under 30% of them singletons. The sample in question was PBMCs, obtained before TCRalphabeta/CD19-depleted stem cell transplant. These receptors all come from a girl aged 2 to 9 with Fanconi anemia, due to receive a stem cell transplant.

Concerning this clonotype: A read error is possible here, since a much larger clone lies one base away. This rearrangement joins TRBV25-1 to TRBJ2-7, with D possibly being TRBD2 (6 bases). V was trimmed by 1 base and J by 9 bases, leaving 16 bases between them. The V gene's germline CDR1 is MGHDK and CDR2 SYGVNS. The CDR3 length is 14 residues. CDR3 sequence reads: CASSESGVGTGQYF. The DNA of the CDR3 is TGTGCCAGCAGTGAATCGGGAGTGGGAACAGGGCAGTACTTC.

This clonotype was counted many times. The chain couples TRBV29-1 to TRBJ1-2; 8 bases map to TRBD1. Germline CDR1 SQVTM, CDR2 ANQGSEA. The CDR3 contains 12 residues. V was pared by 6 bases and J by 3 bases, with 3 bases of the junction left unmatched. The DNA for the CDR3 is TGCAGCGTGGGACAGGTCGACTATGGCTACACCTTC. Translated: CSVGQVDYGYTF.

The V gene is TRBV11-3, the J gene TRBJ2-3; 16 bases agree with TRBD2. From germline, CDR1 is SGHNT and CDR2 YENEEA. The V gene end was trimmed by 4 bases and the J gene end by 6 bases; junction bases not matched to a gene: 4. The CDR3 contains 16 residues. The CDR3 reads CASSSGLAGGLDTQYF. The CDR3 nucleotides are TGTGCCAGCAGCTCGGGACTAGCGGGGGGGCTGGATACGCAGTATTTT.

This rearrangement joins TRBV20-1 to TRBJ2-1; the match to TRBD2 covers 8 bases. The length of the CDR3 is 13 residues. Germline V lookup: CDR1 DFQATT, CDR2 SNEGSKA (reference sequence). J was trimmed by 6 bases and V by 7 bases; bases with no gene match: 8. In nucleotides, the CDR3 is TGCAGTGTTCTCGCGGGGGGACCCAATGAGCAGTTCTTC. This codes for CSVLAGGPNEQFF.

This clonotype was picked up many times. The genes are TRBV5-1 and TRBJ2-3; D not resolved. V lost 0 bases, J lost 4 bases, and 9 bases lay in between. Germline CDR1 is SGHRS and CDR2 is YFSETQ. The CDR3 length is 14 residues. The CDR3 coding sequence is TGCGCCAGCAGCTTGGCAGTAACGGCAGATACGCAGTATTTT. Encoded protein: CASSLAVTADTQYF.

This clonotype was observed many times. The V and J genes are TRBV20-1 and TRBJ2-3, with 8 bases fitting TRBD2. Unmatched junction bases numbered 2, after V lost 3 bases and J lost 3 bases. CDR3 length equals 13 residues. Germline loops: CDR1 DFQATT, CDR2 SNEGSKA (reference sequence). CDR3 DNA sequence: TGCAGTGCTAGGGTAGCGGGGACAGATACGCAGTATTTT. The encoded protein is CSARVAGTDTQYF.

This clonotype was observed many times. The chain links TRBV7-2 to TRBJ2-7; possible D gene TRBD1, 5 bases. With 3 bases removed from V and 6 bases from J, the gap between germline ends came to 15 bases. There are 14 residues in the CDR3. Looked up from germline, CDR1 is SGHTA and CDR2 is FQGNSA. CDR3 amino acids: CASSFSGHLGEQYF. CDR3 sequence (DNA): TGTGCCAGCAGCTTCTCAGGACACCTAGGCGAGCAGTACTTC.

The J gene is TRBJ2-7, the V gene TRBV20-1; weak D call: TRBD2 (7 bases). Trimming took off 3 bases at V and 6 bases at J, with 21 bases between the two ends. Per germline, CDR1 DFQATT and CDR2 SNEGSKA (reference sequence). This CDR3 spans 15 amino acids. The CDR3 region has the DNA TGCAGTGCTAGGGCAGGTCGGGGGGCGAAGCCCGAGCAGTACTTC. Its translation is CSARAGRGAKPEQYF.